This T cell receptor beta chain was recorded in a study of blood T cell repertoires in COVID-19. Background on the study: Both acute and convalescent COVID-19 samples were obtained from the United States, Italy and Spain. PBMCs, B-cell-depleted T cells, or T cells were the source of the cDNA or gDNA that made up the material.

Germline CDR1 reads SGHAT; CDR2 reads FQNNGV. V was trimmed by 4 bases and J by 8 bases, leaving 18 bases between them. The CDR3 extends over 15 amino acids. Original processing notes: Reference gene primer amplification gave estimated nucleated cell counts. The method was immunoSEQ multiplex PCR; TCRdb's version includes in-frame clones alone and lacks a portion of them. Clonal size and the V and J genes are those of that table, whereas D and trimming came from the DNA. Of 250,000 to 350,000 clones in the sample, 87% were seen once. The V gene is TRBV11-2, the J gene TRBJ1-3; tentative D call: TRBD1 (5 bases). The sample taken for sequencing was peripheral blood. The sequence was collected from a woman aged 45-65 years who had recovered from COVID-19. For the CDR3, the DNA is TGTGCCAGCAGCTCCCCCCGGGGGTCCCCCCACACCATATATTTT. It translates to CASSSPRGSPHTIYF.